Below, 11 T cell receptor beta chains from the same sample are listed, as sequenced in a study of human T cells and chemical hapten exposure. TCRdb ran MiXCR on the RACE reads and lists one entry per CDR3 protein. In the table there are 65,000 to 95,000 distinct CDR3 sequences, 6.5% to 8% of which are singletons. Time point specified: patch test 2, 6 weeks after DPC sensitization. Treatment described: therapeutic diphenylcyclopropenone sensitization with weekly scalp DPC. The sequencing here drew on whole blood, taken in connection with sensitization to the hapten diphenylcyclopropenone (DPC). The source of these receptors is a woman aged 25 to 39 with alopecia areata. Some clones in this sample may be carry-over from other donors' samples.

This rearrangement joins TRBV12-3 or TRBV12-4 to TRBJ1-1; D uncertain. The V end was cut by 2 bases, the J end by 8 bases, with 12 bases between. CDR3 length: 13 residues. This CDR3 reads CASSLWTDREAFF. The DNA of the CDR3 is TGTGCCAGCAGTTTATGGACGGACCGGGAAGCTTTCTTT.

The J gene is TRBJ1-2, the V gene TRBV6-5; 7 positions match TRBD1. Germline CDR1 and CDR2: MNHEY and SVGAGI. The CDR3 sequence is 13 residues long. The V and J ends lost 5 bases and 8 bases, in that order; junction bases with no gene match: 8. The CDR3 sequence: CASSPTGEQGYTF. The CDR3 nucleotides read TGTGCCAGCAGTCCCACAGGGGAGCAAGGCTACACCTTC.

This clonotype was seen a handful of times. The germline gene is not matched at one end of the junction; a read error may be the cause. V is TRBV12-3 or TRBV12-4 and J is TRBJ2-7, with 9 bases matching TRBD1. The CDR3 is made up of 12 amino acids. The CDR3 reads CASSFSGTGTDF. As DNA, the CDR3 is TGTGCCAGCAGTTTTTCCGGGACAGGGACGGACTTC.

The chain recombines TRBV20-1 with TRBJ1-5; D is unclear. The CDR3 has 15 amino acids. Per germline, CDR1 DFQATT and CDR2 SNEGSKA (reference sequence). Trimming removed 6 bases from V and 0 bases from J, with 15 bases in between. The CDR3 bases are TGCAGTGCAACCCCGGGAGAGTATAGCAATCAGCCCCAGCATTTT. Its translation: CSATPGEYSNQPQHF.

The rearrangement uses TRBV18 and TRBJ1-1; no firm D call. Trimming cost V 7 bases and J 9 bases, with 18 bases left between them. The CDR3 contains 13 residues. Germline V CDR1 and CDR2: KGHSH, LQKENI. The CDR3 DNA sequence: TGTGCCAGCTACAGCACTGAAACAACAAAAGCTTTCTTT. Encoded protein: CASYSTETTKAFF.

The chain has TRBV5-1 and TRBJ1-1; TRBD1 agrees at 9 bases. The CDR3 covers 14 residues. Germline loops: CDR1 SGHRS, CDR2 YFSETQ. J was trimmed by 5 bases and V by 3 bases; bases with no gene match: 5. In DNA form, the CDR3 reads TGCGCCAGCAGCTCTGGGACAGGGTGGACTGAAGCTTTCTTT. It specifies CASSSGTGWTEAFF.

This clonotype has more than one count but fewer than ten. The J gene is TRBJ1-5, the V gene TRBV3-1; D is undetermined. V gave up 0 bases and J gave up 7 bases, with 13 bases separating them. The germline V gene encodes CDR1 LGHDT and CDR2 YNNKEL (reference sequence). CDR3 length equals 15 residues. The DNA for the CDR3 is TGTGCCAGCAGCCAAGATCCCCCCCCCCAGCAGCCCCAGCATTTT. Translating it yields CASSQDPPPQQPQHF. Full variable domain (missing parts from reference TRBV3-1 and TRBJ1-5): DTAVSQTPKYLVTQMGNDKSIKCEQNLGHDTMYWYKQDSKKFLKIMFSYNNKELIINETVPNRFSPKSPDKAHLNLHINSLELGDSAVYFCASSQDPPPQQPQHFGDGTRLSIL.

This sequence joins TRBV12-3 or TRBV12-4 and TRBJ1-5; D unclear. The V and J ends lost 6 bases and 2 bases respectively, with 11 bases between them. The CDR3 covers 14 residues. The CDR3 DNA follows: TGTGCCAGCAGCTCCAGCCGTGGCAATCAGCCCCAGCATTTT. Its protein product is CASSSSRGNQPQHF.

This clonotype was observed many times. The gene calls are TRBV19 and TRBJ1-1; D remains unclear. This CDR3 is 13 amino acids long. CDR1 and CDR2 (germline): LNHDA, SQIVND (reference sequence). V lost 1 base to trimming and J lost 0 bases, with 3 bases between them. This CDR3 reads CASSIALNTEAFF. CDR3 nucleotides: TGTGCCAGTAGTATAGCACTGAACACTGAAGCTTTCTTT.

This clonotype has a handful of counts. CDR3 nucleotide sequence: TGCAGCGTTGACCTAGGACGGAACACTTACTATGGCTACACCTTC. Amino acids: CSVDLGRNTYYGYTF. This chain joins TRBV29-1 and TRBJ1-2; D is unclear. V gave up 3 bases and J gave up 3 bases, with 17 bases separating them. Germline V gives CDR1 SQVTM, CDR2 ANQGSEA. The CDR3 has 15 amino acids.

The CDR3 sequence is CASSWTVPGGNTIYF. CDR3 nucleotide sequence: TGTGCCAGCAGTTGGACAGTCCCGGGAGGAAACACCATATATTTT. The genes are TRBV2 and TRBJ1-3; the D gene is possibly TRBD1 (6 bases). V lost 5 bases and J lost 4, with 15 bases in between. The CDR3 sequence is 15 residues long. Per germline, CDR1 SNHLY and CDR2 FYNNEI.